The clone carrying this TCR beta chain appeared a few times. Its antigen is not identified. The data derive from a study of blood T cells in healthy people across ages. All donors came from Russia, were Caucasian and healthy, and spanned ages about 6 to 100. V trimming: 5 bases; J trimming: 5 bases; junction bases outside the gene matches: 6. The germline V gene has CDR1 MNHEY and CDR2 SMNVEV (reference sequence). This CDR3 has 15 amino acids. Study-level findings and limits: Comparison with aged donors showed that long-lived donors had more naive CD4+ cells and higher diversity. Possibly, changes in expanded clonotypes were confounded because donor CMV status was unknown. PBMCs that were unsorted prevented a conclusive naive versus antigen-experienced comparison.

The authors ran a second PCR of about 6 to 12 cycles using a sample-barcoded 5' primer and a J-beta primer mix. TCRdb re-called the 5' RACE reads with MiXCR, one entry per CDR3 protein. The sample carries about a million distinct CDR3 sequences, 35% to 45% recorded once. The sequenced sample consisted of blood. This sequence originates from a man between 18 and 29 years old in good health. The chain carries TRBV27 and TRBJ1-2; 12 bases agree with TRBD1. This CDR3 is CASSRGQGARYGYTF. The CDR3 coding sequence is TGTGCCAGCAGTCGGGGACAGGGGGCCCGGTATGGCTACACCTTC.